This T cell receptor (beta chain) was obtained from a study of blood T cell repertoires in COVID-19. V shed 2 bases and J 0 bases; nucleotides not matched to a gene: 3. This CDR3 is 17 amino acids long. The germline V gene encodes CDR1 LGHNA and CDR2 YNFKEQ. Libraries were prepared by immunoSEQ multiplex PCR; TCRdb keeps only in-frame clonotypes and omits some of them. The sample records 250,000 to 300,000 clones, 70% to 90% being singletons. This clonotype originated in a woman aged 45-60 years who had recovered from COVID-19. The sequenced sample was PBMCs or T cells enriched from blood (not recorded which). The rearrangement uses TRBV4-2 and TRBJ2-1, with TRBD2 matching 11 bases. CDR3 nucleotide sequence: TGTGCCAGCAGCCAATTAGCGGGAGGGAGCTCCTACAATGAGCAGTTCTTC. Its protein product is CASSQLAGGSSYNEQFF.